The source of this TCR beta chain is a study of memory CD8 T cells in hepatitis C reinfection. Overall study context: HCV reinfection: RNA-positive following two negative tests at least 60 days apart. General observations from the study: Only a handful of donors prevented definitive conclusions about public clonotypes.

The V and J ends lost 3 bases and 3 bases respectively, with 6 bases between them. The CDR3 totals 13 residues. CDR1 MNHEY and CDR2 SMNVEV come from the germline V gene (reference sequence). Sample time point: pre-reinfection, 55 to 20 weeks before reinfection detection. TCR sequencing was done directly ex vivo on sorted cells, without expansion in vitro. Donors came from people who inject drugs enrolled in HEPCO, Canada. This table comes from immunoSEQ multiplex PCR, and its TCRdb copy is limited to in-frame clones, with some not included. The repertoire holds 50,000 or so clones, with around 92% as singletons. With regard to this clone: No antigen is known for it.

The receptor was isolated from a man aged 18-30 years with hepatitis C virus infection. The rearrangement links TRBV27 to TRBJ2-1, with D uncertain. Sample: naive CD8+ T cells sorted from blood. CDR3 sequence reads: CASSFGLYNEQFF. The DNA of the CDR3 is TGTGCCAGCAGTTTTGGGCTCTACAATGAGCAGTTCTTC.